Presented here are 20 T cell receptor beta chains from one specimen sequenced in a study of identical twins. TCRdb independently ran MiXCR on the 5' RACE reads; one entry per CDR3 protein. The table has more than 400,000 distinct CDR3 sequences, about 15% seen once. These sequences were also reported in another study, on yellow fever vaccine responses in identical twins.

The sample consisted of CD4+ T cells sorted from blood. Receptor source: a woman under 30 in good health.

In this sample, this clonotype turned up a few times. The chain carries TRBV6-5 and TRBJ2-1; 7 positions agree with TRBD2. Germline V lookup: CDR1 MNHEY, CDR2 SVGAGI. CDR3 size: 16 residues. After removal of 2 bases from V and 2 bases from J, the junction contained 6 bases not matched to a gene. CDR3: CASSYPSGDPYNEQFF. The CDR3 DNA is TGTGCCAGCAGTTACCCCAGCGGGGACCCCTACAATGAGCAGTTCTTC.

The chain employs TRBV18 and TRBJ2-2; 9 bases are shared with TRBD2. Germline assignment: CDR1 KGHSH and CDR2 LQKENI. Trimming at V came to 3 bases and at J to 6 bases, leaving 5 bases not matched to a gene. The CDR3 contains 15 residues. The CDR3: CASSPPGLAAGELFF. DNA for the CDR3: TGTGCCAGCTCACCGCCGGGACTAGCCGCCGGGGAGCTGTTTTTT.

The chain uses TRBV28 and TRBJ2-1, with a possible D match to TRBD1 (5 bases). From germline, CDR1 is MDHEN and CDR2 SYDVKM. V dropped 5 bases and J dropped 7 bases, with 18 bases sitting between them. CDR3 length: 15 residues. DNA of the CDR3: TGTGCCAGCAGTAGGGGCATTCGCCAGGTTAATGAGCAGTTCTTC. It translates to CASSRGIRQVNEQFF.

The V and J genes are TRBV4-1 and TRBJ2-5, with TRBD1 identical over 9 bases. CDR1 and CDR2 (germline): MGHRA, YSYEKL. This CDR3 is 14 amino acids long. With V trimmed by 4 bases and J by 5 bases, 5 bases remained unmatched. CDR3: CASSPGTGWETQYF. The CDR3 DNA is TGCGCCAGCAGCCCAGGGACAGGGTGGGAGACCCAGTACTTC.

V usage is TRBV28 and J usage is TRBJ2-7; D is undetermined. Germline values: CDR1 MDHEN, CDR2 SYDVKM. V was pared by 2 bases and J by 4 bases, with 18 bases between. This CDR3 contains 16 residues. Here the CDR3 DNA reads TGTGCCAGCAGTTTACCGGCGTCCGCATCGCGTTACGAGCAGTACTTC. Encoded protein: CASSLPASASRYEQYF.

This clonotype was counted only a few times. The chain uses TRBV7-9 and TRBJ2-2; D remains unclear. CDR3 length: 16 residues. Germline assignment: CDR1 SEHNR and CDR2 FQNEAQ (reference sequence). V dropped 4 bases and J dropped 1 base, with 13 bases sitting between them. CDR3: CASSSLLSGNTGELFF. The DNA of the CDR3 is TGTGCCAGCAGCTCCCTCTTGTCCGGGAACACCGGGGAGCTGTTTTTT.

The chain employs TRBV20-1 and TRBJ2-3; 8 nucleotides line up with TRBD1. Unmatched junction bases numbered 8, after V lost 4 bases and J lost 2 bases. CDR1 and CDR2 (germline): DFQATT, SNEGSKA (reference sequence). This CDR3 has 15 residues. The CDR3 coding sequence is TGCAGTGCTATAAAGGGACAGGCCGTCACAGATACGCAGTATTTT. Protein: CSAIKGQAVTDTQYF.

The chain carries TRBV10-2 and TRBJ1-1, with D tentatively TRBD1 (5 bases). Germline CDR1 is WSHSY and CDR2 is SAAADI. V shed 7 bases and J shed 6 bases, with 15 bases lying between them. There are 13 residues in the CDR3. Here the CDR3 reads CASNPSLTAEAFF. The CDR3 DNA follows: TGCGCCAGCAATCCCTCCCTGACAGCTGAAGCTTTCTTT.

The chain carries TRBV12-3 or TRBV12-4 and TRBJ2-2; D uncertain. The V and J ends lost 5 bases and 7 bases respectively, with 5 bases between them. The CDR3 runs to 11 residues. The CDR3 spells CASSKIGELFF. CDR3 DNA: TGTGCCAGCAGTAAAATCGGGGAGCTGTTTTTT.

This clonotype was recorded a few times. This rearrangement joins TRBV18 to TRBJ2-3, with 11 nucleotides matching TRBD2. This CDR3 comprises 16 residues. In germline, CDR1 is KGHSH, CDR2 LQKENI. V shed 1 base, J shed 2 bases, and the junction held 2 bases outside the gene matches. The CDR3 nucleotides read TGTGCCAGCTCACCACGACTAGCGGGGACCACAGATACGCAGTATTTT. Protein: CASSPRLAGTTDTQYF.

In its sample, this clonotype was seen a few times. V and J are TRBV5-6 and TRBJ1-1; D call uncertain. Per the germline V gene, CDR1 is SGHDT and CDR2 is YYEEEE. Trimming cost V 0 bases and J 4 bases, with 13 bases left between them. CDR3 size: 15 residues. The CDR3 reads CASSLALVVGTEAFF. Here the CDR3 DNA reads TGTGCCAGCAGCTTGGCCTTGGTGGTTGGCACTGAAGCTTTCTTT.

This clonotype was picked up a small number of times. The chain links TRBV6-5 to TRBJ2-1; 9 nucleotides agree with TRBD2. The CDR3 runs 19 residues. V shed 4 bases, J shed 4 bases, and the junction held 17 bases outside the gene matches. Germline CDR1 and CDR2: MNHEY and SVGAGI. CDR3 sequence: CASSSRGTSQTHTYNEQFF. As DNA, the CDR3 is TGTGCCAGCAGTTCGCGGGGGACTAGCCAGACTCATACTTACAATGAGCAGTTCTTC.

This clonotype has a handful of counts. The chain combines TRBV7-2 with TRBJ2-3; 7 bases match TRBD2. CDR3 length: 16 amino acids. V shed 0 bases and J 3 bases; nucleotides not matched to a gene: 6. The germline V gene encodes CDR1 SGHTA and CDR2 FQGNSA. The CDR3 DNA reads TGTGCCAGCAGCTTAGCGCCAATAGCGGGTACAGATACGCAGTATTTT. It translates to CASSLAPIAGTDTQYF.

This clonotype occurred many times. V and J are TRBV28 and TRBJ1-4; D is ambiguous. The CDR3 is 13 residues long. The germline V gene has CDR1 MDHEN and CDR2 SYDVKM. Trimming left V 4 bases short and J 13 bases short, with 16 bases between. The CDR3, as DNA: TGTGCCAGCAGTTACTCGGGCTCCCGGGCACTGTTTTTT. Translating it yields CASSYSGSRALFF.

This clonotype was detected many times. This chain uses TRBV29-1 with TRBJ2-2; the match to TRBD1 covers 9 bases. Trimming at V came to 5 bases and at J to 1 base, leaving 8 bases not matched to a gene. Per germline, CDR1 SQVTM and CDR2 ANQGSEA. The CDR3 has 16 residues. For the CDR3, the DNA is TGCAGCGTTCTAACAGGGGGCGGTGGGAACACCGGGGAGCTGTTTTTT. Translating gives CSVLTGGGGNTGELFF.

This clonotype was recorded only once. The chain carries TRBV20-1 and TRBJ1-1, with unresolved D. Trimming cost V 1 base and J 1 base, with 7 bases left between them. The CDR3 has 13 residues. CDR1 is DFQATT and CDR2 is SNEGSKA in the germline V gene (reference sequence). CDR3 protein: CSARVIGNTEAFF. The CDR3 DNA follows: TGCAGTGCTAGAGTGATAGGGAACACTGAAGCTTTCTTT.

CDR3 region: CASSPPSATGELFF. The DNA of the CDR3 is TGTGCCAGTAGTCCCCCTAGTGCTACCGGGGAGCTGTTTTTT. The chain carries TRBV19 and TRBJ2-2, with D uncertain. This CDR3 spans 14 amino acids. V gave up 5 bases and J gave up 5 bases, with 12 bases separating them. Per germline, CDR1 LNHDA and CDR2 SQIVND (reference sequence).

The chain links TRBV7-9 to TRBJ2-7; D remains unclear. Germline-derived CDR1 and CDR2 are SEHNR and FQNEAQ (reference sequence). The CDR3 consists of 15 residues. With 1 base removed from V and 4 bases from J, the gap between germline ends came to 14 bases. Written as DNA, the CDR3 is TGTGCCAGCAGCTTAGATGTGGTAGGGAAGTACGAGCAGTACTTC. This gives the protein CASSLDVVGKYEQYF.

This clonotype has a count of ten or more. V and J are TRBV24-1 and TRBJ2-3; D unclear. In germline, CDR1 is KGHDR, CDR2 SFDVKD. V shed 0 bases and J shed 4 bases, with 1 base lying between them. The CDR3 extends over 12 amino acids. The CDR3: CATSDLADTQYF. The CDR3 nucleotides are TGTGCCACCAGTGATTTGGCAGATACGCAGTATTTT.

The gene calls are TRBV7-2 and TRBJ1-5; D perhaps matches TRBD1 (5 bases). V lost 11 bases and J lost 4, with 6 bases in between. The CDR3 covers 10 residues. Germline values: CDR1 SGHTA, CDR2 FQGNSA. In nucleotides, the CDR3 is TGTGCCGAGGGGAATCAGCCCCAGCATTTT. It yields the protein CAEGNQPQHF.